This TCR beta chain was sequenced in a study of cytomegalovirus exposure and HLA in healthy donors. The primer mix had 60 Vbeta and 13 Jbeta primers. Method: immunoSEQ multiplex PCR; TCRdb's copy keeps in-frame clones and lacks some. The table for this sample gives tens of thousands of clones. Germline V gene data show CDR1 as GTSNPN and CDR2 as SVGIG (reference sequence). Trimming took off 3 bases at V and 1 base at J, with 10 bases between the two ends. The length of the CDR3 is 14 residues. The V gene is TRBV30, the J gene TRBJ1-3, with no clear D. Sequencing was performed on PBMCs. The clonotype originates from a middle-aged man in good health and CMV-seronegative. CDR3 amino acids: CAWRGTSSGNTIYF. CDR3 nucleotides: TGTGCCTGGAGGGGCACATCGTCTGGAAACACCATATATTTT.